Detailed here is one T cell receptor beta chain. Profiling relied on immunoSEQ multiplex PCR, and the TCRdb table lists in-frame clones only, not all of them. The sample lists more than 100,000 clones; about nine tenths were seen once. This record belongs to a study of T cell responses to AZD1222 COVID-19 vaccine. The CDR3 loop spans 14 amino acids. The junction had 3 bases not matched to a gene; V was cut back by 5 bases and J by 1 base. Per germline, CDR1 LGHNT and CDR2 FRNRAP. Analysis merged second doses at about 4 or about 12 weeks. This receptor was identified in an adult who received the AZD1222 COVID-19 vaccine. The sample was peripheral blood, taken 28 days after the second AZD1222 dose. The chain recombines TRBV12-5 with TRBJ2-5; 8 nucleotides align to TRBD2. The CDR3 sequence: CASGPGRGQETQYF. For the CDR3, the DNA is TGTGCTAGTGGTCCCGGGAGGGGCCAAGAGACCCAGTACTTC.